This T cell receptor beta chain was captured in a study of blood T cell repertoires in COVID-19. Libraries were prepared by immunoSEQ multiplex PCR; TCRdb keeps only in-frame clonotypes and omits some of them. The data hold roughly 230,000 clones, with about 86% observed a single time. The germline gives CDR1 SGHRS, CDR2 YFSETQ. The length of the CDR3 is 14 residues. V lost 7 bases to trimming and J lost 3 bases, with 17 bases between them. The chain links TRBV5-1 to TRBJ2-7; D perhaps matches TRBD1 (6 bases). The receptor was derived from a man aged 50-59 years who had recovered from COVID-19. The sequencing input was PBMCs or T cells enriched from blood (not recorded which). The CDR3 DNA reads TGCGCCAGCCAGCAGGGGAGTGGGGACTACGAGCAGTACTTC. Encoded protein: CASQQGSGDYEQYF.